A selection of T cell receptor beta chains follows, all from one sample in a study of blood T cell repertoires in COVID-19. Profiled with immunoSEQ multiplex PCR; TCRdb holds only in-frame clones, not every one. This repertoire shows approximately 60,000 clones, 60% to 85% found once; its top ten account for roughly 47%. Sequencing input: peripheral blood. The source of these receptors is an elderly woman with acute or convalescent COVID-19. Both conserved end residues are part of each CDR3. A D gene is named only where the DNA matches it firmly. A clone size is listed for some rows: how often the clone was seen (once, few, many), or a class if it is expanded.

16	TRBJ2-5	few	TRBV3-1/TRBV3-2	TRBD2	TGTGCCAGCAGCCTCCTAGCGGGAGTGGGGCAAGAGACCCAGTACTTC	CASSLLAGVGQETQYF
16	TRBJ2-1	few	TRBV7-9	TRBD1	TGTGCCAGCAGCTTGACACAGGGGGCGCGGTACAATGAGCAGTTCTTC	CASSLTQGARYNEQFF
14	TRBJ2-7	-	TRBV2	TRBD2	TGTGCCAGCAGTGCGGGCAGGACTAGTGGCGAGCAGTACTTC	CASSAGRTSGEQYF
15	TRBJ2-1	-	TRBV9	TRBD2	TGTGCCAGCACCCGCGGGACTAGCGGACACAATGAGCAGTTCTTC	CASTRGTSGHNEQFF
15	TRBJ2-7	-	TRBV4-1	TRBD2	TGCGCCAGCAGCCCCGGACTAGCGGGCCCCTACGAGCAGTACTTC	CASSPGLAGPYEQYF
15	TRBJ2-1	few	TRBV5-8	-	TGTGCCAGCAGCTTGGGAGAAAGCTCCTACAATGAGCAGTTCTTC	CASSLGESSYNEQFF
16	TRBJ2-7	-	TRBV28	TRBD1	TGTGCCAGCAATAGTGCCGGGACAGGGGGCTCCTACGAGCAGTACTTC	CASNSAGTGGSYEQYF
13	TRBJ2-3	-	TRBV10-3	-	TGTGCCATCAGTGAGGACATGACAGATACGCAGTATTTT	CAISEDMTDTQYF
13	TRBJ1-1	-	TRBV28	TRBD1	TGTGCCAGCAGCGACAGGGTTCCGCCTGAAGCTTTCTTT	CASSDRVPPEAFF
16	TRBJ2-1	-	TRBV27	TRBD2	TGTGCCAGCAGTTTCTCGTTGACTAGCGGGAGTAGTGAGCAGTTCTTC	CASSFSLTSGSSEQFF
17	TRBJ2-1	few	TRBV18	TRBD2	TGTGCCAGCTCACCCTCTTTAGCGGGAGGCCCTTACAATGAGCAGTTCTTC	CASSPSLAGGPYNEQFF
15	TRBJ2-5	-	TRBV4-3	TRBD1	TGCGCCAGCAGCCAAGGAGACAGGGACCAAGAGACCCAGTACTTC	CASSQGDRDQETQYF
14	TRBJ2-7	once	TRBV6-5	TRBD2	TGTGCCAGCAGTTCTCGACTAGCTTCGTACGAGCAGTACTTC	CASSSRLASYEQYF
12	TRBJ2-5	-	TRBV29-1	TRBD1	TGCAGCGCTGACAGGGGACAAGAGACCCAGTACTTC	CSADRGQETQYF
15	TRBJ2-7	-	TRBV28	TRBD2	TGTGCCAGCAGTTCGCTAGCGGGAGGGCCCTACGAGCAGTACTTC	CASSSLAGGPYEQYF
13	TRBJ2-5	-	TRBV24-1	-	TGTGCCACCTCAGCAGGGTACCAAGAGACCCAGTACTTC	CATSAGYQETQYF
13	TRBJ2-5	-	TRBV7-8	-	TGTGCCAGCAGCTTAGAGCGAGGAGAGACCCAGTACTTC	CASSLERGETQYF
12	TRBJ1-5	-	TRBV12-3/TRBV12-4	TRBD1	TGTGCCAGCAGTGACAGGGTTAAACCCCAGCATTTT	CASSDRVKPQHF
16	TRBJ2-5	few	TRBV19	TRBD2	TGTGCCAGTAGTATCATAGCGGGAGCGATCCAAGAGACCCAGTACTTC	CASSIIAGAIQETQYF
14	TRBJ2-7	-	TRBV7-2	TRBD2	TGTGCCAGCAGCGCAGGACTAGCGGGATACGAGCAGTACTTC	CASSAGLAGYEQYF
15	TRBJ2-5	-	TRBV7-2	TRBD2	TGTGCCAGCAGCTCAGCGGGAGGCGGCCGGGAGACCCAGTACTTC	CASSSAGGGRETQYF
15	TRBJ1-2	once	TRBV7-2	-	TGTGCCAGCAGCTTAGGGCAGGGCAATGACTATGGCTACACCTTC	CASSLGQGNDYGYTF
14	TRBJ2-5	-	TRBV16	-	TGTGCCAGCAGCCAATCGAATCAGGGAGGGACCCAGTACTTC	CASSQSNQGGTQYF
14	TRBJ2-7	-	TRBV30	-	TGTGCCTGGAGTGATCCCGGGACAACCTACGAGCAGTACTTC	CAWSDPGTTYEQYF
15	TRBJ2-7	-	TRBV11-2	TRBD2	TGTGCCAGCAGCTTTGTTCTAGCGGGAGACAACGAGCAGTACTTC	CASSFVLAGDNEQYF
17	TRBJ2-6	-	TRBV6-1	TRBD1	TGTGCCAGCAGTGCGACAGGGACAAACTCTGGGGCCAACGTCCTGACTTTC	CASSATGTNSGANVLTF
14	TRBJ2-7	-	TRBV5-4	-	TGTGCCAGCAGCCCTCGACAATCCTCCTACGAGCAGTACTTC	CASSPRQSSYEQYF
14	TRBJ1-2	-	TRBV5-1	-	TGCGCCAGCAGCGTGGACAGTTCTAACTATGGCTACACCTTC	CASSVDSSNYGYTF
15	TRBJ2-5	-	TRBV11-2	TRBD1	TGTGCCAGCAGCTTAGAGACAGGGGGTTTAGAGACCCAGTACTTC	CASSLETGGLETQYF
16	TRBJ2-1	-	TRBV28	TRBD1	TGTGCCAGCAGTCAACCCCGGGACAGGGGTGTAAATGAGCAGTTCTTC	CASSQPRDRGVNEQFF
17	TRBJ1-6	-	TRBV18	-	TGTGCCAGCTCACCATCGGTACAGAGCTATTATAATTCACCCCTCCACTTT	CASSPSVQSYYNSPLHF